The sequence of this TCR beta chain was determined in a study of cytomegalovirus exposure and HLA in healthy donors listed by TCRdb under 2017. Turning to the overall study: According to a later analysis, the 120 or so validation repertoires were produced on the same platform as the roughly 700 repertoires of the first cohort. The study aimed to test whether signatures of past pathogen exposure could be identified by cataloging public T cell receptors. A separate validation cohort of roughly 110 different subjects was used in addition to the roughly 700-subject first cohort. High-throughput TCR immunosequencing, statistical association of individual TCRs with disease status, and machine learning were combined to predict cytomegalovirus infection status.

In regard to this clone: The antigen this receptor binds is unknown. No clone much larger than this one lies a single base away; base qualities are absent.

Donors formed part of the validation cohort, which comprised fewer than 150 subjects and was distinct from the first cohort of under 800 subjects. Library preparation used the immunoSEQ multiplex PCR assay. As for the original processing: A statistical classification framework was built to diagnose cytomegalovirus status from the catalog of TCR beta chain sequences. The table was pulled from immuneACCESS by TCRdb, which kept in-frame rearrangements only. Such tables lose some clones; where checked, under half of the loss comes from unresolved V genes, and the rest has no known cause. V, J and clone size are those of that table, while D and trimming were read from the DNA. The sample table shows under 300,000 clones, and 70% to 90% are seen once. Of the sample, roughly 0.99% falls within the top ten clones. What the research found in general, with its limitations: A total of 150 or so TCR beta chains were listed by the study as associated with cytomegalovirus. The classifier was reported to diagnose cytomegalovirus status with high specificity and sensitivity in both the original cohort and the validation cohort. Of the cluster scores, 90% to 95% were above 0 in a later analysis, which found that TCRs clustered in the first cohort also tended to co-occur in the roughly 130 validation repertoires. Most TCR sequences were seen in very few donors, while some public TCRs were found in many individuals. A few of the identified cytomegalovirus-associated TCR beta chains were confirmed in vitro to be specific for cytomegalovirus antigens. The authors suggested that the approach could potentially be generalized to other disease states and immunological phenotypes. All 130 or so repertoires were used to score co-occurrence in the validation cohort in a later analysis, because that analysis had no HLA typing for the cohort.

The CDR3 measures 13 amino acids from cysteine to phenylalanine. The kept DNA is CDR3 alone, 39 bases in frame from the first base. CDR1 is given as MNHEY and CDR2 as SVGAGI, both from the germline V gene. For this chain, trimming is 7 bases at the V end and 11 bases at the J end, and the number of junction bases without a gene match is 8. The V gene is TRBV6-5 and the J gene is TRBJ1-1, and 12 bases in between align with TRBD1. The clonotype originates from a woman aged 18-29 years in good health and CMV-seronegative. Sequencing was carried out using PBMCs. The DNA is TGTGCCAGCACGCAAGGGGACAGGGGGCGGGCTTTCTTT. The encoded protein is CASTQGDRGRAFF.